This T cell receptor beta chain comes out of a study of blood T cells in healthy people across ages (dated by TCRdb to between 2015 and 2017). Regarding the research as a whole: In model experiments, roughly one uniquely barcoded TCR beta cDNA molecule per two T cells was captured by template switching. Age-related changes in TCR beta repertoire diversity were measured in the study by deep sequencing normalized with unique cDNA molecular identifiers. Donors were grouped into four age groups: young (average roughly 15 years), middle-aged (39), aged (around 60) and long-lived (just over 80). Two additional independent replicas of 1 million unique cDNA reads from the same blood draw were analyzed for two donors (one aged 18 to 30 and one aged 80 or older). To avoid experimental bias, donors of different ages were spread randomly across the sequencing lanes.

The donors were some 39 Caucasian individuals from Russia, aged roughly 6 to 100 years, who were systemically healthy. Each donor gave approximately 9.3 milliliters of peripheral blood, collected into EDTA-treated Vacutainer tubes. PBMCs were isolated by Ficoll-Paque density-gradient centrifugation, with at least 7 million obtained per sample. Trizol reagent was used to extract total RNA from PBMCs, with at least 6 micrograms per sample. Naive CD45RAhigh/CD27high T cell percentages were measured by flow cytometry on a PBMC aliquot from every donor. The library was generated by 5' RACE. TCRdb lists the instrument as Illumina HiSeq 2500. A second PCR of 7 to 11 cycles was performed with a sample-barcoded 5' primer and a J-beta primer mix. Each TCR beta cDNA molecule received a unique molecular identifier from a template-switch 5' adaptor carrying 12 random nucleotides. At least 3 million CDR3-containing paired-end reads were obtained from each sample. All of the RNA was converted into first-strand cDNA using the Mint cDNA synthesis kit, with a TRBC-specific oligonucleotide serving as the primer. All cDNA was treated with uracil-DNA glycosylase and then went through a first 18-cycle PCR with the universal primers M1SS and BC2_uni_R. The source study handled its data this way. For normalization, 1 million high-quality reads, each with a distinct molecular identifier, were randomly selected from each sample. Instead of being binned into consensus sequences, reads that shared molecular identifiers were thrown out. MiTCR, set to a Q25 quality threshold and the strictest error-elimination algorithm, was used for CDR3 identification, clonotype clustering and error correction. A nonparametric unseen species model using Euler transformation provided a lower-bound estimate of total TCR beta diversity. TCRdb trimmed public reads at Q25 via fastp, called clones via MiXCR and kept in-frame beta chains. Rows are combined by CDR3 protein, so each entry shows the most common genes and DNA. TCRdb's processing, not the study's, gives the V and J calls here. A total of hundreds of thousands of distinct CDR3 sequences appear in this sample, under 55% of them only once. The ten largest make up around 23% of the sample.

On this clonotype itself: The clone's antigen remains unknown. One base away there is no much larger clone; base qualities are not given.

What the authors observed across the whole study: Estimates of total diversity based on one million sequenced T cells were regarded as lower bounds and as underestimates. Bulk unsorted PBMC profiling prevented conclusive comparison of naive and antigen-experienced compartments. As age increased, observed TCR beta diversity per million T cells dropped in a roughly linear way, and a significant reduction was already evident by age 40. Compared with the aged group, more naive CD4+ T cells, fewer expanded clones and increased TCR diversity were shown by the long-lived group, suggesting age selection. Because the CMV infection status of the donors was unknown, age-related changes in expanded clonotypes may potentially have been confounded. There was a strong correlation between observed TCR beta diversity and the percentage of naive T cells measured by flow cytometry.

Trimming takes 0 bases from V and 0 bases from J, and the germline ends sit 11 bases apart. The CDR3 spans 16 residues, from the cysteine through the phenylalanine. Just CDR3 DNA is preserved here, 48 bases in frame from base 1. The germline V gene encodes CDR1 LGHDT and CDR2 YNNKEL (reference sequence). Material for sequencing was blood. The sequence is built from TRBV3-1 and TRBJ1-2; TRBD1 is possibly the D segment (6 matching bases). This sequence was found in a man at least 80 years old in good health. The DNA sequence is as follows: TGTGCCAGCAGCCAAGATCCGGGACACGCTAACTATGGCTACACCTTC. Its protein reads: CASSQDPGHANYGYTF.